One sample yielded the 21 T cell receptor beta chains listed below, sequenced in a study of long-term antiretroviral therapy in people with HIV. Sequencing used immunoSEQ v3.0 at survey level. Some clones are missing from TCRdb's copy, which holds only in-frame ones; the method was immunoSEQ multiplex PCR. The table shows roughly 11,000 clones, with about 70% occurring only once. Sequences were derived from unsorted PBMCs, sampled 3.1 years before starting antiretroviral therapy. These receptors were obtained from a man between 35 and 55 years old with HIV.

This sequence joins TRBV10-3 and TRBJ2-7; D is unclear. The germline V gene encodes CDR1 ENHRY and CDR2 SYGVKD. CDR3 length equals 13 residues. Deletions cut 0 bases from V and 3 bases from J, with 6 bases between. CDR3 loop: CAISESANYEQYF. The CDR3, as DNA: TGTGCCATCAGTGAGTCCGCTAACTACGAGCAGTACTTC.

The gene calls are TRBV4-3 and TRBJ1-3, with 7 nucleotides matching TRBD1. V shed 4 bases, J shed 4 bases, and the junction held 4 bases outside the gene matches. Germline V gene lookup returns CDR1 LGHNA and CDR2 YSLEER. There are 14 residues in the CDR3. CDR3 DNA: TGCGCCAGCAGCCCAGACAGGGTGGGAAACACCATATATTTT. Protein product: CASSPDRVGNTIYF.

The V and J genes are TRBV29-1 and TRBJ2-1, with 10 bases lining up with TRBD2. The germline CDR1 and CDR2 sequences are SQVTM and ANQGSEA. There are 15 residues in the CDR3. J was trimmed by 4 bases and V by 5 bases; bases with no gene match: 8. The CDR3 is CSVRGGLASYNEQFF. The CDR3 coding sequence is TGCAGCGTTCGAGGGGGACTAGCGAGTTACAATGAGCAGTTCTTC.

V is TRBV27 and J is TRBJ1-5; no reliable D call. Trimming pared 5 bases from V and 9 bases from J, leaving 17 bases between. CDR3 size: 14 residues. Germline V gene sequence: CDR1 MNHEY, CDR2 SMNVEV (reference sequence). CDR3 DNA sequence: TGTGCCAGCAGTAACCTTCGGAGCAGTCTGCCCCAGCATTTT. This translates into CASSNLRSSLPQHF.

This sequence joins TRBV9 and TRBJ2-1; 14 positions match TRBD2. Germline assignment: CDR1 SGDLS and CDR2 YYNGEE. This CDR3 has 18 residues. V was clipped by 3 bases and J by 9 bases; unmatched bases: 14. CDR3 coding DNA: TGTGCCAGCAGCGCTTCCCTCAGACTAGCGGGAGGGGCAGGTGAGCAGTTCTTC. Its protein is CASSASLRLAGGAGEQFF.

CDR3 sequence reads: CASSEGVTDTQYF. The CDR3 DNA reads as TGTGCCAGTAGCGAGGGGGTAACCGATACGCAGTATTTT. The J gene is TRBJ2-3, the V gene TRBV19; D is perhaps TRBD1 (6 bases). Trimming removed 6 bases at V and 6 bases at J, with 13 bases between. This CDR3 has 13 amino acids. Germline CDR1 LNHDA, CDR2 SQIVND (reference sequence).

The chain uses TRBV30 and TRBJ2-1, with 7 bases lining up with TRBD2. Germline V lookup: CDR1 GTSNPN, CDR2 SVGIG (reference sequence). The length of the CDR3 is 16 residues. V was pared by 3 bases and J by 5 bases, with 13 bases of the junction left unmatched. As DNA, the CDR3 is TGTGCCTGGAGGGTACAAGGGCGGGGGATAAACAATGAGCAGTTCTTC. The encoded protein is CAWRVQGRGINNEQFF. The variable domain in full, with the rest retrieved from reference TRBV30 and TRBJ2-1, is SQTIHQWPATLVQPVGSPLSLECTVEGTSNPNLYWYRQAAGRGLQLLFYSVGIGQISSEVPQNLSASRPQDRQFILSSKKLLLSDSGFYLCAWRVQGRGINNEQFFGPGTRLTVL.

This chain connects TRBV19 to TRBJ1-1; D remains ambiguous. Trimming removed 7 bases from V and 2 bases from J, with 17 bases in between. CDR1 and CDR2 from the germline V gene are LNHDA and SQIVND (reference sequence). This CDR3 spans 15 amino acids. The CDR3 coding sequence is TGTGCCAGTACCCTCTTGGTGACCGCCAACACTGAAGCTTTCTTT. It specifies CASTLLVTANTEAFF.

The chain recombines TRBV18 with TRBJ2-2; D might be TRBD1 (5 bases). CDR3 size: 16 residues. In germline, CDR1 is KGHSH, CDR2 LQKENI. Trimming stripped 0 bases from V and 3 bases from J, with 11 bases between. CDR3 coding DNA: TGTGCCAGCTCACCACCCGACAGAAGGGACACCGGGGAGCTGTTTTTT. Translating it yields CASSPPDRRDTGELFF. Together with reference TRBV18 and TRBJ2-2, the CDR3 gives the full variable domain: NAGVMQNPRHLVRRRGQEARLRCSPMKGHSHVYWYRQLPEEGLKFMVYLQKENIIDESGMPKERFSAEFPKEGPSILRIQQVVRGDSAAYFCASSPPDRRDTGELFFGEGSRLTVL.

V and J are TRBV29-1 and TRBJ1-1; no firm D call. Germline CDR1 and CDR2: SQVTM and ANQGSEA. Trimming stripped 1 base from V and 10 bases from J, with 10 bases between. The CDR3 extends over 11 amino acids. The chain's CDR3 is CSVEGGEGAFF. The CDR3 region has the DNA TGCAGCGTTGAAGGTGGGGAGGGAGCTTTCTTT.

V and J are TRBV27 and TRBJ2-1; D ambiguous. Germline V gene lookup returns CDR1 MNHEY and CDR2 SMNVEV (reference sequence). V was cut by 7 bases and J by 0 bases, with 13 bases left in between. CDR3 length equals 15 residues. In nucleotides, the CDR3 is TGTGCCAGCATCCCCGACGTTAGCTCCTACAATGAGCAGTTCTTC. Translating it yields CASIPDVSSYNEQFF.

This clone has just a few counts. The V and J genes are TRBV19 and TRBJ2-1; D gene uncertain. This CDR3 has 14 amino acids. The V gene lost 8 bases and the J gene lost 3 bases, with 14 bases spanning the gap. Germline V gives CDR1 LNHDA, CDR2 SQIVND (reference sequence). CDR3 DNA: TGTGCCAGTGCTAGGCAGGAAAACTACAATGAGCAGTTCTTC. Amino acids: CASARQENYNEQFF. The variable domain in full, completed from reference TRBV19 and TRBJ2-1, reads DGGITQSPKYLFRKEGQNVTLSCEQNLNHDAMYWYRQDPGQGLRLIYYSQIVNDFQKGDIAEGYSVSREKKESFPLTVTSAQKNPTAFYLCASARQENYNEQFFGPGTRLTVL.

This chain links TRBV7-9 with TRBJ2-7; the match to TRBD1 covers 8 bases. After removal of 7 bases from V and 2 bases from J, the junction contained 7 bases not matched to a gene. This CDR3 spans 14 amino acids. Germline-derived CDR1 and CDR2 are SEHNR and FQNEAQ (reference sequence). The CDR3 spells CASTSGQGPYEQYF. The CDR3 nucleotides are TGTGCCAGCACCTCCGGACAGGGACCCTACGAGCAGTACTTC.

The sample holds a few counts of this clone. J is TRBJ1-1 and V is TRBV9, with TRBD1 matching over 9 bases. CDR3 size: 17 residues. The junction had 15 bases not matched to a gene; V was cut back by 4 bases and J by 5 bases. CDR1 SGDLS and CDR2 YYNGEE come from the germline V gene. The chain's CDR3 is CASSLRQGENIGTEAFF. The CDR3 nucleotides read TGTGCCAGCAGCCTCCGACAGGGGGAAAATATTGGGACTGAAGCTTTCTTT.

The chain recombines TRBV27 with TRBJ2-1, with TRBD2 identical over 16 bases. Germline assignment: CDR1 MNHEY and CDR2 SMNVEV (reference sequence). This CDR3 has 16 amino acids. V gave up 5 bases and J gave up 5 bases; unmatched junction bases: 3. CDR3 DNA sequence: TGTGCCAGCAGTGGGGGGACTAGCGGGAGGGACAATGAGCAGTTCTTC. Translating gives CASSGGTSGRDNEQFF.

This clone was detected only once. V gene TRBV28 combines with J gene TRBJ1-4; D not resolved. Trimming removed 3 bases from V and 0 bases from J, with 14 bases in between. The CDR3 runs 17 residues. Germline values: CDR1 MDHEN, CDR2 SYDVKM. As DNA, the CDR3 is TGTGCCAGCAGTTTTTCGCTTAGGGATCCAACTAATGAAAAACTGTTTTTT. Protein sequence: CASSFSLRDPTNEKLFF.

This clone was seen only once. The sample carries other DNA sequences with the same CDR3. The V call is TRBV18, the J call TRBJ1-2; D is perhaps TRBD1 (6 bases). The V end lost 2 bases, the J end lost 5 bases, and 12 bases lay between the germline ends. This CDR3 contains 14 residues. In germline, CDR1 is KGHSH, CDR2 LQKENI. CDR3 coding DNA: TGTGCCAGCTCACCAGGCCAGGGGCTGTATGGCTACACCTTC. This sequence encodes CASSPGQGLYGYTF.

This clone is a singleton in its sample. The chain employs TRBV30 and TRBJ1-5; perhaps TRBD1 as D (5 bases). The V end was cut by 0 bases, the J end by 11 bases, with 11 bases between. The CDR3 extends over 12 amino acids. CDR1 GTSNPN and CDR2 SVGIG come from the germline V gene (reference sequence). The CDR3: CAWSVGAGAQHF. Here the CDR3 DNA reads TGTGCCTGGAGTGTAGGGGCTGGCGCCCAGCATTTT. The complete variable domain, with remaining parts taken from reference TRBV30 and TRBJ1-5, reads SQTIHQWPATLVQPVGSPLSLECTVEGTSNPNLYWYRQAAGRGLQLLFYSVGIGQISSEVPQNLSASRPQDRQFILSSKKLLLSDSGFYLCAWSVGAGAQHFGDGTRLSIL.

The CDR3 DNA sequence: TGTGCCAGCTCACCAACGAACAGCCCCCTCCAAGAGACCCAGTACTTC. Residues: CASSPTNSPLQETQYF. J is TRBJ2-5 and V is TRBV18; no reliable D call. The CDR3 runs 16 residues. The germline gives CDR1 KGHSH, CDR2 LQKENI. V was cut by 2 bases and J by 1 base, with 14 bases left in between.

This chain joins TRBV7-2 and TRBJ2-7, with D tentatively TRBD2 (5 bases). The V end was cut by 1 base, the J end by 4 bases, with 14 bases between. The germline V gene has CDR1 SGHTA and CDR2 FQGNSA. This CDR3 spans 15 amino acids. In DNA form, the CDR3 reads TGTGCCAGCAGCTTAGTATCCCTCGGGGTTTACGAGCAGTACTTC. Encoded protein: CASSLVSLGVYEQYF.

The chain uses TRBV28 and TRBJ2-2, with 12 positions matching TRBD2. The V gene end was trimmed by 6 bases and the J gene end by 0 bases; junction bases not matched to a gene: 2. The CDR3 contains 16 residues. The germline CDR1 and CDR2 sequences are MDHEN and SYDVKM. CDR3 protein: CASSPSGRANTGELFF. CDR3 sequence (DNA): TGTGCCAGCAGCCCTAGCGGGAGGGCGAACACCGGGGAGCTGTTTTTT.